This T cell receptor (beta chain) was captured by sequencing in a study of blood T cell repertoires in COVID-19. Study information: Italy, Spain and the United States were the sources of the convalescent and acute COVID-19 samples.

This clone appeared once. V shed 5 bases and J 6 bases; nucleotides not matched to a gene: 7. Germline V gene sequence: CDR1 SGHAT, CDR2 FQNNGV. The CDR3 runs to 14 residues. Authors' methods: Amplification with reference gene primers provided the estimates of nucleated cell counts. Produced via immunoSEQ multiplex PCR; TCRdb's table is partial and in-frame only. The D gene and trimming were derived from the DNA, and the V and J assignments and clone size from that table. The sample has around 81,000 clones, more than 80% seen once. The V gene is TRBV11-2, the J gene TRBJ2-1, with TRBD1 identical over 7 bases. The sequenced material came from peripheral blood. The receptor was derived from a human donor in a cohort sampled during active COVID-19. CDR3 sequence (DNA): TGTGCCAGCAGCCTTAGGGACAGCCGCAATGAGCAGTTCTTC. Translating gives CASSLRDSRNEQFF.